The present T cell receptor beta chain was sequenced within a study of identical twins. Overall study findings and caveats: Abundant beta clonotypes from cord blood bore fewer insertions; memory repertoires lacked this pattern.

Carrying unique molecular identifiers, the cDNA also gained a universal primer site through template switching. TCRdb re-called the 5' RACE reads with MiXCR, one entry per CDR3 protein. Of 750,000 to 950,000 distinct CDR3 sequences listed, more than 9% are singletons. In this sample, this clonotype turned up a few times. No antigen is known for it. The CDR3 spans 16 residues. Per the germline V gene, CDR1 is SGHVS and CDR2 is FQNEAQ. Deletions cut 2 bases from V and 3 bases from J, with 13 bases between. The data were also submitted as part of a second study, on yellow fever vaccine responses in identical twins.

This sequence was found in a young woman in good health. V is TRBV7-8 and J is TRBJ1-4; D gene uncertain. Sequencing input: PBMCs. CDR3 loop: CASSLMGEGANEKLFF. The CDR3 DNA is TGTGCCAGCAGCTTAATGGGAGAGGGAGCTAATGAAAAACTGTTTTTT.